This TCR beta chain stems from a study of beta chain features in type 1 diabetes. This clone was seen more than once but under ten times. The investigators reverse transcribed all of the isolated RNA, so they sequenced expressed TCRB transcripts. Sequencing was performed with immunoSEQ multiplex PCR; in TCRdb, only in-frame clones are kept and a portion is missing. Among a few hundred thousand clones listed, 25% to 30% were seen once. The germline CDR1 and CDR2 sequences are DFQATT and SNEGSKA (reference sequence). This CDR3 has 11 amino acids. V shed 3 bases and J shed 5 bases, with 5 bases lying between them.

The chain combines TRBV20-1 with TRBJ2-1; D ambiguous. The receptor was isolated from a man aged 25 to 40 in good health. Sequences were obtained from central memory CD4+ T cells from blood. The CDR3 region has the DNA TGCAGTGCTAGCCAGAACAATGAGCAGTTCTTC. Protein: CSASQNNEQFF.